The 18 T cell receptor beta chains presented below share a single source sample, sequenced in a study of post-analysis software for immune sequencing data. Whole-study findings and limits: Controls showed lower frequencies than patients for four to six TRBV segments, and TRBV5-6, TRBV5-1 and TRBV20-1 were among these.

The antigens for these receptors are not known. Carried by the TCR beta cDNA libraries were unique molecular identifiers. MiXCR, applied by TCRdb to the PCR reads, yields one record per CDR3 protein. Among 170,000 or so distinct CDR3 sequences listed, approximately 30% were seen once. The sequenced sample was blood. These TCRs come from a girl aged 5 to 17 with multiple sclerosis.

Points on this clonotype: This may come from a read error, since a much larger clone is one base off. The chain recombines TRBV7-2 with TRBJ2-1, with TRBD2 matching 13 bases. CDR1 and CDR2 (germline): SGHTA, FQGNSA. The CDR3 extends over 17 amino acids. V lost 4 bases to trimming and J lost 7 bases; unmatched junction nucleotides: 10. This CDR3 reads CASSSRLGLAGSNEQFF. The CDR3 DNA is TGTGCCAGCAGCTCCAGACTGGGACTAGCGGGATCGAATGAGCAGTTCTTC.

This chain links TRBV12-3 or TRBV12-4 with TRBJ1-1; a weak D match, TRBD1 (5 bases). The V gene lost 3 bases and the J gene lost 3 bases, with 14 bases spanning the gap. This CDR3 region has 15 residues. The CDR3 reads CASSLGSGPYTEAFF. The CDR3 DNA reads TGTGCCAGCAGTTTGGGGTCGGGGCCGTACACTGAAGCTTTCTTT.

This clonotype was recorded at least ten times. The chain has TRBV9 and TRBJ2-7; 10 bases are a match to TRBD2. The ends lost 4 bases at V and 3 bases at J; junction bases unmatched: 7. The CDR3 sequence is 15 residues long. Germline assignment: CDR1 SGDLS and CDR2 YYNGEE. CDR3 protein: CASSWTSGPLYEQYF. The CDR3 region has the DNA TGTGCCAGCAGCTGGACTAGCGGCCCCCTCTACGAGCAGTACTTC. The entire variable domain, with the rest obtained from reference TRBV9 and TRBJ2-7, is as follows: DSGVTQTPKHLITATGQRVTLRCSPRSGDLSVYWYQQSLDQGLQFLIQYYNGEERAKGNILERFSAQQFPDLHSELNLSSLELGDSALYFCASSWTSGPLYEQYFGPGTRLTVT.

The sample holds a few counts of this clonotype. The chain joins TRBV21-1 to TRBJ2-1; TRBD2 is the table's D call, not checked against the DNA. TRBV21-1 is a pseudogene segment. The CDR3 spans 19 residues. The CDR3 bases are TGTGCCAGCAGTTTCCCTAGCGGGACCCCCATCCTAACTAACAATGAGCAGTTCTTC. Its protein product is CASSFPSGTPILTNNEQFF.

The table lists this clonotype with a few counts. This sequence joins TRBV15 and TRBJ1-2; D gene unclear. Per the germline V gene, CDR1 is LNHNV and CDR2 is YYDKDF (reference sequence). Trimming pared 0 bases from V and 8 bases from J, leaving 13 bases between. The CDR3 totals 14 residues. CDR3 DNA: TGTGCCACCAGCAGAGATGTTTGGGAGGAAGGCTACACCTTC. Translation: CATSRDVWEEGYTF.

There are many counts of this clonotype. V is TRBV12-3 or TRBV12-4 and J is TRBJ2-3; TRBD1 is a possible D gene (5 bases). The CDR3 loop spans 14 amino acids. The V gene lost 7 bases and the J gene lost 0 bases, with 11 bases spanning the gap. The CDR3 DNA sequence: TGTGCCAGCAAGCAGGGAAGAAGCACAGATACGCAGTATTTT. This gives the protein CASKQGRSTDTQYF.

This clonotype is medium-sized by share. This chain joins TRBV10-3 and TRBJ1-1, with TRBD1 matching over 10 bases. V shed 0 bases, J shed 9 bases, and the junction held 4 bases outside the gene matches. The CDR3 contains 14 residues. Germline loops: CDR1 ENHRY, CDR2 SYGVKD. The CDR3 loop reads CAISESTGGGKAFF. In DNA form, the CDR3 reads TGTGCCATCAGTGAGTCGACAGGGGGCGGCAAAGCTTTCTTT.

This clonotype was picked up a small number of times. The junction does not match germline at one end; this may be a read error. J is TRBJ2-6 and V is TRBV29-1, with a tentative D call TRBD1 (6 bases). This CDR3 has 16 amino acids. Germline V lookup: CDR1 SQVTM, CDR2 ANQGSEA. CDR3 sequence reads: CSVEDFRGPGANVRTF. CDR3 DNA: TGCAGCGTTGAAGATTTCAGGGGTCCTGGGGCCAACGTCCGGACTTTC.

V is TRBV19 and J is TRBJ2-2; TRBD2 matches at 8 bases. There are 17 residues in the CDR3. The germline gives CDR1 LNHDA, CDR2 SQIVND (reference sequence). V trimming: 0 bases; J trimming: 0 bases; junction bases outside the gene matches: 3. The CDR3, as DNA: TGTGCCAGTAGTATAGAGGAACTAGCGGCGAACACCGGGGAGCTGTTTTTT. It yields the protein CASSIEELAANTGELFF.

The chain links TRBV12-3 or TRBV12-4 to TRBJ2-3, with D possibly called TRBD1 or TRBD2 (6 bases each). This CDR3 is 17 amino acids long. Trimming stripped 6 bases from V and 0 bases from J, with 19 bases between. The CDR3 DNA is TGTGCCAGCAGCTTTTCGAGGGGGGCAGATAGCACAGATACGCAGTATTTT. This gives the protein CASSFSRGADSTDTQYF.

The table lists this clonotype with a few counts. Sequence at one end of the junction differs from germline and may be a read error. The genes are TRBV4-3 and TRBJ2-6; TRBD1 aligns across 7 bases. CDR1 and CDR2 (germline): LGHNA, YSLEER. CDR3 size: 16 residues. The CDR3 DNA follows: TGCGCCAGCAGTCAAGACAGGGCATCTGGGGCCAACGTCCTGACTTTC. Protein: CASSQDRASGANVLTF.

In this sample, this clonotype turned up many times. The V gene is TRBV6-5, the J gene TRBJ2-7; D uncertain. V gave up 6 bases and J gave up 7 bases, with 16 bases separating them. The CDR3 extends over 13 amino acids. Germline V gives CDR1 MNHEY, CDR2 SVGAGI. DNA of the CDR3: TGTGCCAGCAGGGGCACCCATAAGAGGGAGCAGTACTTC. Translating it yields CASRGTHKREQYF.

In its sample, this clonotype was seen a few times. V and J are TRBV11-2 and TRBJ1-5; 8 positions match TRBD1. CDR1 is SGHAT, CDR2 FQNNGV, per germline. V lost 5 bases to trimming and J lost 7 bases; unmatched junction nucleotides: 7. This CDR3 is built from 14 residues. As DNA, the CDR3 is TGTGCCAGCAGCATGGGACAGGTAGACCAGCCCCAGCATTTT. Its protein product is CASSMGQVDQPQHF.

This clonotype has only a few counts. The V and J genes are TRBV3-1 and TRBJ1-2; the match to TRBD1 covers 7 bases. Per the germline V gene, CDR1 is LGHDT and CDR2 is YNNKEL (reference sequence). J was trimmed by 0 bases and V by 1 base; bases with no gene match: 5. CDR3 length: 16 residues. The CDR3 loop reads CASSQAPGTANYGYTF. The CDR3 coding sequence is TGTGCCAGCAGCCAAGCCCCGGGGACAGCTAACTATGGCTACACCTTC.

J is TRBJ2-4 and V is TRBV28, with D unclear. The DNA end is more similar to TRBJ2-7, so the J call may be wrong. Per germline, CDR1 MDHEN and CDR2 SYDVKM. The CDR3 is 11 residues long. The CDR3 sequence: CASSPSSEQYF. In nucleotides, the CDR3 is TGTGCCAGCAGTCCTTCTAGCGAGCAGTACTTC.

On this clonotype: Possible read error: a much larger clone is one base away. The J gene is TRBJ2-3, the V gene TRBV27; D is undetermined. The germline V gene has CDR1 MNHEY and CDR2 SMNVEV (reference sequence). CDR3 size: 13 residues. The CDR3 sequence: CANSLSVTDTQYF. The CDR3 DNA follows: TGTGCCAACAGTTTATCCGTCACAGATACGCAGTATTTT.

DNA of the CDR3: TGTGCCAGCAGTGCGCCGGGCCCGCCGGGAAACATTCAGTACTTC. Translating gives CASSAPGPPGNIQYF. The chain couples TRBV25-1 to TRBJ2-4, with D unresolved. This CDR3 spans 15 amino acids. V lost 4 bases and J lost 6, with 16 bases in between. CDR1 and CDR2 from the germline V gene are MGHDK and SYGVNS.

Worth noting for this clonotype: It may be a read error: a sequence one base away is much more abundant. The rearrangement links TRBV20-1 to TRBJ1-2, with D hard to call. The CDR3 consists of 14 residues. The germline V gene has CDR1 DFQATT and CDR2 SNEGSKA (reference sequence). CDR3 DNA sequence: TGCAGTGCTAGGGGCCAGGCATTTAACTATGGCAACACCTTC. Protein: CSARGQAFNYGNTF.